These 20 T cell receptor beta chains share one sample of origin, sequenced in a study of shared clonotypes between healthy human individuals. Sequenced by immunoSEQ multiplex PCR; TCRdb stores in-frame clones only, minus some. Here the sample spans 550,000 to 700,000 clones, 60% to 75% being singletons. The sample was memory CD4+ T cells sorted from blood. Subset here: CD45RA-negative fraction. These receptors all come from a woman aged 25 to 39 in good health.

This chain joins TRBV2 and TRBJ2-7; 9 bases line up with TRBD2. This CDR3 is 15 amino acids long. CDR1 and CDR2 (germline): SNHLY, FYNNEI. The V and J ends lost 1 base and 7 bases, in that order; junction bases with no gene match: 8. In DNA, the CDR3 is TGTGCCAGCAGTGAAGAGGCTAGCGGGATATCGGAGCAGTACTTC. This sequence encodes CASSEEASGISEQYF.

This clone was picked up a small number of times. The chain recombines TRBV5-6 with TRBJ2-6; no definite D call. The V gene lost 1 base and the J gene lost 4 bases, with 6 bases spanning the gap. The CDR3 is 14 amino acids. Germline assignment: CDR1 SGHDT and CDR2 YYEEEE. Written as DNA, the CDR3 is TGTGCCAGCAGCTTGTTTTCCGGGGCCAACGTCCTGACTTTC. Translated, it gives CASSLFSGANVLTF. Drawing the rest from reference TRBV5-6 and TRBJ2-6, the complete variable domain is DAGVTQSPTHLIKTRGQQVTLRCSPKSGHDTVSWYQQALGQGPQFIFQYYEEEERQRGNFPDRFSGHQFPNYSSELNVNALLLGDSALYLCASSLFSGANVLTFGAGSRLTVL.

The CDR3 protein is CASSFGNTIYF. Here the CDR3 DNA reads TGTGCCAGCAGCTTTGGAAACACCATATATTTT. V gene TRBV11-1 combines with J gene TRBJ1-3; D unresolved. In germline, CDR1 is SGHAT, CDR2 FQDESV (reference sequence). The CDR3 sequence is 11 residues long. The V and J ends lost 3 bases and 3 bases respectively, with 0 bases between them.

The rearrangement joins TRBV28 to TRBJ2-3; D is perhaps TRBD1 (6 bases). The CDR3 consists of 13 residues. The germline V and J ends were trimmed by 8 bases and 2 bases, with 11 bases remaining between them. Germline V gene data show CDR1 as MDHEN and CDR2 as SYDVKM. The CDR3 sequence: CASQRDTTDTQYF. The CDR3, as DNA: TGTGCCAGCCAAAGGGACACCACAGATACGCAGTATTTT.

The chain links TRBV25-1 to TRBJ2-1; a weak D match, TRBD2 (6 bases). The CDR3 contains 16 residues. The germline CDR1 and CDR2 sequences are MGHDK and SYGVNS. The ends were cut back, 4 bases at V and 9 bases at J, with 22 bases in the middle. The CDR3 DNA reads as TGTGCCAGCAGTGGCTTTGTGGGAGGCGCAGCGAGTGAGCAGTTCTTC. Its protein is CASSGFVGGAASEQFF.

The genes are TRBV9 and TRBJ1-1; D ambiguous. The CDR3 is 15 residues long. V was pared by 1 base and J by 1 base, with 11 bases between. Germline V gene lookup returns CDR1 SGDLS and CDR2 YYNGEE. CDR3 region: CASSVNSNQNTEAFF. The CDR3 bases are TGTGCCAGCAGCGTAAACAGTAACCAGAACACTGAAGCTTTCTTT.

Concerning this clone itself: The sample contains more than one DNA sequence encoding this CDR3. The chain links TRBV18 to TRBJ1-2; 10 nucleotides agree with TRBD1. CDR1 is KGHSH and CDR2 is LQKENI in the germline V gene. This CDR3 has 14 amino acids. With 3 bases clipped from V and 3 bases from J, the junction kept 1 base outside the gene matches. Here the CDR3 reads CASSPGQGDYGYTF. As DNA, the CDR3 is TGTGCCAGCTCACCCGGACAGGGGGACTATGGCTACACCTTC. Using reference TRBV18 and TRBJ1-2 for the parts outside the CDR3, the full variable domain is NAGVMQNPRHLVRRRGQEARLRCSPMKGHSHVYWYRQLPEEGLKFMVYLQKENIIDESGMPKERFSAEFPKEGPSILRIQQVVRGDSAAYFCASSPGQGDYGYTFGSGTRLTVV.

Here the CDR3 reads CASSPLTGYQETQYF. The CDR3 coding sequence is TGCGCCAGCAGCCCTCTCACGGGGTACCAAGAGACCCAGTACTTC. The chain combines TRBV5-1 with TRBJ2-5; TRBD2 is a possible D gene (5 bases). The CDR3 is 15 residues long. In germline, CDR1 is SGHRS, CDR2 YFSETQ. V was clipped by 4 bases and J by 0 bases, with 13 bases between them.

V usage is TRBV19 and J usage is TRBJ2-7, with D unresolved. The germline V gene has CDR1 LNHDA and CDR2 SQIVND (reference sequence). CDR3 length: 14 amino acids. Between the trimmed V and J ends, which lost 4 bases and 5 bases, there was a span of 15 bases. CDR3 in DNA: TGTGCCAGTAGTAAAGGGATCACGATTGACGAGCAGTACTTC. Amino acid sequence: CASSKGITIDEQYF.

The chain recombines TRBV5-4 with TRBJ2-3; D remains ambiguous. Germline CDR1 and CDR2: SGHNT and YYREEE (reference sequence). The CDR3 contains 13 residues. The germline V and J ends were trimmed by 6 bases and 1 base, with 9 bases remaining between them. CDR3 in amino acids: CASTSAGTDTQYF. The CDR3 DNA sequence: TGTGCCAGCACCTCGGCGGGCACAGATACGCAGTATTTT.

This CDR3 is CASSLFEGTSANTGELFF. CDR3 nucleotides: TGTGCCAGCAGTTTATTCGAAGGGACATCAGCGAACACCGGGGAGCTGTTTTTT. This chain connects TRBV28 to TRBJ2-2; TRBD1 might be the D (6 bases). The CDR3 spans 18 residues. The ends were cut back, 1 base at V and 0 bases at J, with 15 bases in the middle. Germline V lookup: CDR1 MDHEN, CDR2 SYDVKM.

The V call is TRBV4-1, the J call TRBJ1-4; perhaps TRBD1 as D (5 bases). The V end lost 3 bases, the J end lost 3 bases, and 11 bases lay between the germline ends. The CDR3 is 15 residues long. CDR1 and CDR2 from the germline V gene are MGHRA and YSYEKL. This CDR3 reads CASSHAGTANEKLFF. The CDR3 coding sequence is TGCGCCAGCAGCCATGCCGGGACTGCTAATGAAAAACTGTTTTTT.

This sequence joins TRBV28 and TRBJ2-2, with D perhaps matching TRBD2 (5 bases). Trimming stripped 5 bases from V and 7 bases from J, with 11 bases between. The CDR3 extends over 13 amino acids. Germline CDR1 and CDR2: MDHEN and SYDVKM. The DNA of the CDR3 is TGTGCCAGCAGTCTCACTAGGATCGGGGAGCTGTTTTTT. Translating it yields CASSLTRIGELFF. The variable domain in full, completed from reference TRBV28 and TRBJ2-2, reads DVKVTQSSRYLVKRTGEKVFLECVQDMDHENMFWYRQDPGLGLRLIYFSYDVKMKEKGDIPEGYSVSREKKERFSLILESASTNQTSMYLCASSLTRIGELFFGEGSRLTVL.

The chain joins TRBV11-2 to TRBJ2-2, with D unclear. Trimming took off 1 base at V and 6 bases at J, with 9 bases between the two ends. The CDR3 sequence is 14 residues long. In germline, CDR1 is SGHAT, CDR2 FQNNGV. Here the CDR3 reads CASSLAGSSGELFF. The CDR3 DNA follows: TGTGCCAGCAGCTTAGCAGGTAGTTCCGGGGAGCTGTTTTTT.

This rearrangement joins TRBV27 to TRBJ1-4; D is perhaps TRBD1 (6 bases). Germline values: CDR1 MNHEY, CDR2 SMNVEV (reference sequence). The germline V and J ends were trimmed by 9 bases and 4 bases, with 15 bases remaining between them. CDR3 length: 14 residues. The CDR3 region has the DNA TGTGCCAGTGCTGGGGGCGCCCTTAATGAAAAACTGTTTTTT. It is translated as CASAGGALNEKLFF.

The chain joins TRBV5-1 to TRBJ2-7, with TRBD2 matching over 13 bases. The germline gives CDR1 SGHRS, CDR2 YFSETQ. V was clipped by 4 bases and J by 6 bases; unmatched bases: 4. The CDR3 sequence is 14 residues long. The CDR3 DNA sequence: TGCGCCAGCAGCACCGGGACTAGCGGGGTCGAGCAGTACTTC. Its translation is CASSTGTSGVEQYF.

As for this clone: The sample carries other DNA sequences with the same CDR3. The chain uses TRBV28 and TRBJ2-2; D unclear. The CDR3 runs to 13 residues. Trimming pared 6 bases from V and 6 bases from J, leaving 11 bases between. CDR1 is MDHEN, CDR2 SYDVKM, per germline. CDR3 DNA sequence: TGTGCCAGCAGACTGGACGGAGCCGGGGAGCTGTTTTTT. Protein: CASRLDGAGELFF.

This clone has just a few counts. The rearrangement joins TRBV5-1 to TRBJ1-3; D uncertain. Germline V lookup: CDR1 SGHRS, CDR2 YFSETQ. The CDR3 sequence is 15 residues long. Between the trimmed V and J ends, which lost 2 bases and 0 bases, there was a span of 9 bases. This CDR3 reads CASSFLSDSGNTIYF. The CDR3 coding sequence is TGCGCCAGCAGCTTTTTGTCAGACTCTGGAAACACCATATATTTT.

The rearrangement uses TRBV6-6 and TRBJ1-2; perhaps TRBD1 as D (6 bases). Germline CDR1 reads MNHNY; CDR2 reads SVGAGI (reference sequence). V shed 8 bases and J shed 4 bases, with 20 bases lying between them. This CDR3 has 15 amino acids. The CDR3 nucleotides read TGTGCCAGCGCCGGACAGCCCTTTCTTGGCTATGGCTACACCTTC. This gives the protein CASAGQPFLGYGYTF.

In this sample, this clone turned up once. A much more abundant neighbour one base away suggests this may be a read error. This sample also contains other DNA sequences that code for the same CDR3. The chain is built from TRBV5-1 and TRBJ2-1; D is uncertain. V gave up 2 bases and J gave up 0 bases, with 9 bases separating them. Germline CDR1 SGHRS, CDR2 YFSETQ. CDR3 length: 15 residues. This chain's CDR3 is CASSFDTSSYNEQFF. CDR3 DNA: TGCGCCAGCAGCTTTGATACCAGCTCCTACAATGAGCAGTTCTTC.